This TCR beta chain was sequenced for a study of T cell responses to AZD1222 COVID-19 vaccine. Deletions cut 3 bases from V and 0 bases from J, with 9 bases between. Germline CDR1 LGHDT, CDR2 YNNKEL (reference sequence). The CDR3 length is 15 residues. The table lists this clone with a few counts. What it binds is unknown. Sequencing was performed with immunoSEQ multiplex PCR; in TCRdb, only in-frame clones are kept and a portion is missing. This table holds roughly 100,000 clones, 70% to 90% found once. Regarding the study as a whole: At baseline, seropositivity was found in only six or seven AZD1222 recipients.

The V call is TRBV3-1 (or the pseudogene TRBV3-2), the J call TRBJ1-3; no clear D gene. The input for sequencing was peripheral blood, taken on day 0 of AZD1222 vaccination. This receptor was taken from an adult in good health. The CDR3 region is CASSHRIISGNTIYF. The CDR3 DNA reads TGTGCCAGCAGCCACAGAATAATCTCTGGAAACACCATATATTTT.